The rows below give T cell receptor beta chains drawn from one sample of a study of T cell changes during pregnancy in multiple sclerosis. Sequencing used immunoSEQ multiplex PCR; TCRdb keeps in-frame clones, though not all of them. The sample records some 69,000 clones, about 92% being singletons. The specimen was peripheral blood, collected in the second trimester of pregnancy. These receptors were obtained from a female donor in good health, enrolled as a control in a pregnancy study. CDR3s leave out the opening cysteine and the closing phenylalanine or tryptophan. A D gene is named only where the DNA matches it firmly.

d_call	j_call	v_call	cdr3_length	cdr3_aa
.	TRBJ2-3	TRBV4-2	13	ASSLSHLGTDTQY
.	TRBJ1-6	TRBV6-1	12	ASSDGRENSPLH
TRBD1	TRBJ1-4	TRBV2	13	ASTRTGTLTEKLF
.	TRBJ2-7	TRBV14	12	ASSQVNRPYEQY
TRBD2	TRBJ2-7	TRBV13	14	ASSPRLAGGTYEQY
TRBD1	TRBJ1-1	TRBV2	12	ASSVQGYDTEAF
TRBD2	TRBJ2-7	TRBV11-2	12	ASSPGLAGDEQY
.	TRBJ1-2	TRBV30	11	AWILMDSYGYT
.	TRBJ2-2	TRBV7-2	13	ASSLVKLSTGELF
.	TRBJ2-7	TRBV7-9	13	ASSLVPGVIYEQY
TRBD1	TRBJ1-2	TRBV6-5	13	ASSSQGVLNYGYT
.	TRBJ2-7	TRBV4-2	13	ASSQEGGVVYEQY
.	TRBJ2-1	TRBV5-1	12	ASSLDARNNEQF
.	TRBJ1-2	TRBV6-5	12	ASSYSTGGYGYT
.	TRBJ1-6	TRBV2	13	ASSERTVNNSPLH
.	TRBJ1-2	TRBV2	13	ASSEKWRGVGGYT
.	TRBJ2-3	TRBV10-3	13	AISESTLAADTQY
TRBD2	TRBJ2-3	TRBV5-4	12	ATRTSGSTDTQY
TRBD1	TRBJ2-7	TRBV7-3	13	ASSYRQGDLYEQY
TRBD2	TRBJ2-4	TRBV13	14	ASSRTAGGTGGIQY
TRBD1	TRBJ2-2	TRBV6-5	13	ASSSRDRFAGELF
.	TRBJ2-5	TRBV5-1	11	ASTQTSEETQY
TRBD2	TRBJ2-6	TRBV28	15	ATTGTSGRPGANVLT
TRBD1	TRBJ1-5	TRBV7-4	16	ASSLFKGQGAGNQPQH
.	TRBJ2-7	TRBV6-1	11	ASSTSGWREQY
.	TRBJ2-7	TRBV6-1	8	ASSREEQY
TRBD2	TRBJ2-1	TRBV2	12	ASSGLAGHNEQF
TRBD2	TRBJ2-1	TRBV9	14	ASSVGRLAGDNEQF
.	TRBJ1-2	TRBV30	12	AWSTEGVISGYT
.	TRBJ1-5	TRBV6-5	13	ASSYSAGSGQPQH
TRBD1	TRBJ1-2	TRBV28	14	ASSFTWTGTTQDYT
.	TRBJ2-6	TRBV5-6	13	ASSLWGGGANVLT
TRBD2	TRBJ2-3	TRBV27	14	ASTSAGTSGLNTQY
.	TRBJ1-5	TRBV9	13	ASSVGVEAFQPQH
TRBD1	TRBJ2-5	TRBV5-4	11	ASSLDRGETQY
TRBD2	TRBJ2-7	TRBV10-1	12	ASTTGTSGYEQY
.	TRBJ2-1	TRBV9	14	ASSVAPAVLRNEQF
TRBD1	TRBJ2-7	TRBV5-1	13	ASSPYGQGPYEQY
.	TRBJ1-5	TRBV2	14	ASSEWGRGSNQPQH
.	TRBJ2-7	TRBV29-1	12	SVDAGASDYEQY
TRBD1	TRBJ1-1	TRBV7-2	13	ASSRDRAIYTEAF
TRBD1	TRBJ1-2	TRBV6-6	13	ASSYLDRVNYGYT
.	TRBJ1-2	TRBV9	16	ASSVEWGGRGGDYGYT
.	TRBJ2-4	TRBV10-3	15	AISEPGTGRAKNIQY
TRBD2	TRBJ2-1	TRBV6-6	14	ASRTRTSGIGDEQF
TRBD1	TRBJ2-1	TRBV6-5	12	ASRKTGGAIKKF
.	TRBJ2-7	TRBV27	11	ASSFASSYEQY
TRBD2	TRBJ2-1	TRBV5-1	14	ASSYLAGGRSNEQF
TRBD2	TRBJ2-2	TRBV4-1	13	ASPVRGANTGELF
TRBD2	TRBJ2-1	TRBV19	13	ASSTGGGSYNEQF
TRBD1	TRBJ2-7	TRBV2	12	ASRSPQGAWEQY
.	TRBJ2-7	TRBV27	11	ASSPPGLYEQY
.	TRBJ1-3	TRBV25-1	13	ASSESGRDLNTIY
.	TRBJ2-7	TRBV5-4	13	ASSLPAGEGYEQY
TRBD1	TRBJ1-5	TRBV2	12	ASSATGRNQPQH